One sample yielded the 18 T cell receptor beta chains listed below, sequenced in a study of blood T cell repertoires in COVID-19. Some clones are missing from TCRdb's copy, which holds only in-frame ones; the method was immunoSEQ multiplex PCR. The sample has about 81,000 clones, around 88% seen once. Sequenced sample: peripheral blood. All receptors derive from an elderly woman with acute or convalescent COVID-19.

The V and J genes are TRBV6-5 and TRBJ1-1; tentative D call: TRBD1 (5 bases). V lost 0 bases and J lost 11, with 16 bases in between. CDR1 and CDR2 from the germline V gene are MNHEY and SVGAGI. The CDR3 covers 14 residues. The CDR3 sequence is CASSYSLRGLVAFF. CDR3 coding DNA: TGTGCCAGCAGTTACTCCCTGAGGGGACTTGTTGCTTTCTTT.

This sequence joins TRBV5-6 and TRBJ2-7; TRBD2 matches at 8 bases. The CDR3 totals 16 residues. Germline-derived CDR1 and CDR2 are SGHDT and YYEEEE. With V trimmed by 0 bases and J by 0 bases, 5 bases remained unmatched. CDR3 in DNA: TGTGCCAGCAGCTTGGATCAAGGACTAGCCTCCTACGAGCAGTACTTC. It encodes CASSLDQGLASYEQYF.

This rearrangement joins TRBV29-1 to TRBJ2-5; 10 nucleotides align to TRBD2. The trim removed 2 bases at V and 5 bases at J, leaving 5 bases unmatched. CDR1 is SQVTM, CDR2 ANQGSEA, per germline. The CDR3 totals 14 residues. CDR3 DNA sequence: TGCAGCGTTGAACTAGCGGGAGTGTTGGAGACCCAGTACTTC. Translation gives CSVELAGVLETQYF.

This rearrangement joins TRBV18 to TRBJ2-7; D unresolved. The CDR3 loop spans 14 amino acids. Germline V gene sequence: CDR1 KGHSH, CDR2 LQKENI. The V end lost 6 bases, the J end lost 0 bases, and 12 bases lay between the germline ends. Here the CDR3 DNA reads TGTGCCAGCTCCAGAGGAGCCAACTCCTACGAGCAGTACTTC. Translating gives CASSRGANSYEQYF.

The CDR3 spells CASFGTLSYEQYF. CDR3 nucleotides: TGTGCCAGCTTCGGGACTCTATCCTACGAGCAGTACTTC. This sequence joins TRBV12-3 or TRBV12-4 and TRBJ2-7, with a possible D match to TRBD2 (6 bases). This CDR3 has 13 amino acids. V was pared by 8 bases and J by 1 base, with 12 bases between.

The rearrangement links TRBV7-3 to TRBJ2-5; D gene uncertain. The CDR3 runs to 15 residues. V lost 2 bases and J 4 bases, leaving 14 bases between the germline ends. The germline CDR1 and CDR2 sequences are SGHTA and FQGTGA. The CDR3 loop reads CASSLQGPGRETQYF. DNA for the CDR3: TGTGCCAGCAGCTTACAAGGTCCGGGTCGAGAGACCCAGTACTTC.

This clone was seen just once. The chain has TRBV19 and TRBJ2-3; 7 nucleotides line up with TRBD2. J was trimmed by 2 bases and V by 5 bases; bases with no gene match: 4. From germline, CDR1 is LNHDA and CDR2 SQIVND (reference sequence). CDR3 length: 14 residues. The CDR3 DNA follows: TGTGCCAGTAGTGCCGGGACTACCACAGATACGCAGTATTTT. Protein: CASSAGTTTDTQYF.

This chain connects TRBV29-1 to TRBJ2-3, with a possible D match to TRBD1 (5 bases). Trimming stripped 2 bases from V and 1 base from J, with 10 bases between. This CDR3 contains 14 residues. Germline CDR1 SQVTM, CDR2 ANQGSEA. CDR3 DNA sequence: TGCAGCGTTGAAAGGGGCATTGGCACAGATACGCAGTATTTT. Translated, it gives CSVERGIGTDTQYF.

The J gene is TRBJ2-1, the V gene TRBV19, with 7 nucleotides matching TRBD1. V was pared by 11 bases and J by 9 bases, with 22 bases of the junction left unmatched. CDR1 LNHDA and CDR2 SQIVND come from the germline V gene (reference sequence). This CDR3 has 16 residues. CDR3 nucleotides: TGTGCCTCCTCGTCCCAGGGGGAAGTGAGGTCACGTGAGCAGTTCTTC. It yields the protein CASSSQGEVRSREQFF.

This clone was seen once. The chain is built from TRBV2 and TRBJ2-3; maybe TRBD1 (5 bases). Trimming shortened V by 6 bases and J by 4 bases, and 17 bases separated the two germline ends. The CDR3 is 15 residues long. Germline lookup yields CDR1 SNHLY and CDR2 FYNNEI. The CDR3: CASRAEQDSSDTQYF. CDR3 sequence (DNA): TGTGCCAGCAGAGCTGAACAAGACAGTTCAGATACGCAGTATTTT.

CDR3 region: CASSLTLGTGEQYF. CDR3 bases: TGTGCCAGTAGCCTGACCTTAGGGACAGGGGAGCAGTACTTC. The chain employs TRBV19 and TRBJ2-7, with 9 bases that match TRBD1. Germline V gene sequence: CDR1 LNHDA, CDR2 SQIVND (reference sequence). Trimming removed 6 bases from V and 7 bases from J; junction bases left unmatched: 10. The CDR3 extends over 14 amino acids. Filled out from reference TRBV19 and TRBJ2-7, the complete variable domain reads DGGITQSPKYLFRKEGQNVTLSCEQNLNHDAMYWYRQDPGQGLRLIYYSQIVNDFQKGDIAEGYSVSREKKESFPLTVTSAQKNPTAFYLCASSLTLGTGEQYFGPGTRLTVT.

V gene TRBV7-2 combines with J gene TRBJ2-5, with 10 bases lining up with TRBD2. This CDR3 contains 17 residues. Trimming cost V 1 base and J 0 bases; bases outside gene matches: 5. Per the germline V gene, CDR1 is SGHTA and CDR2 is FQGNSA. The chain's CDR3 is CASSLVSSGGYQETQYF. CDR3 DNA: TGTGCCAGCAGCTTAGTATCTAGCGGGGGATACCAAGAGACCCAGTACTTC.

The V call is TRBV7-8, the J call TRBJ2-3; 10 bases agree with TRBD2. From germline, CDR1 is SGHVS and CDR2 FQNEAQ. The CDR3 is 15 amino acids. The V segment lost 2 bases and the J segment 2 bases; nucleotides outside the gene matches: 1. In DNA, the CDR3 is TGTGCCAGCAGCTTACTAGCGGGAGACACAGATACGCAGTATTTT. Encoded protein: CASSLLAGDTDTQYF.

The chain carries TRBV15 and TRBJ1-3; D unclear. V lost 1 base and J 0 bases, leaving 13 bases between the germline ends. Germline V gene data show CDR1 as LNHNV and CDR2 as YYDKDF (reference sequence). This CDR3 is built from 17 residues. CDR3 DNA: TGTGCCACCAGCAGAGGGGCAGGCGTTTACTCTGGAAACACCATATATTTT. It yields the protein CATSRGAGVYSGNTIYF. Full variable domain (remainder filled in from reference TRBV15 and TRBJ1-3): DAMVIQNPRYQVTQFGKPVTLSCSQTLNHNVMYWYQQKSSQAPKLLFHYYDKDFNNEADTPDNFQSRRPNTSFCFLDIRSPGLGDTAMYLCATSRGAGVYSGNTIYFGEGSWLTVV.

The chain links TRBV11-2 to TRBJ2-1; 8 nucleotides line up with TRBD1. CDR1 is SGHAT, CDR2 FQNNGV, per germline. The CDR3 totals 15 residues. Germline trimming cut 1 base from V and 6 bases from J; bases unmatched to any gene: 5. In nucleotides, the CDR3 is TGTGCCAGCAGCTTAGGGCAGGGGGCTTTCAATGAGCAGTTCTTC. Amino acid sequence: CASSLGQGAFNEQFF.

The chain carries TRBV18 and TRBJ1-2; the D gene is possibly TRBD1 (6 bases). The germline CDR1 and CDR2 sequences are KGHSH and LQKENI. This CDR3 contains 12 residues. The V end was cut by 2 bases, the J end by 7 bases, with 8 bases between. The CDR3 spells CASSPKTGGYTF. The DNA of the CDR3 is TGTGCCAGCTCACCAAAGACAGGTGGCTACACCTTC.

The chain recombines TRBV3-1 (or the pseudogene TRBV3-2) with TRBJ1-2; tentatively, D is TRBD1 (6 bases). The CDR3 loop spans 15 amino acids. V gave up 0 bases and J gave up 7 bases, with 15 bases separating them. Germline V lookup: CDR1 LGHDT, CDR2 YNNKEL (reference sequence). The CDR3: CASSQDWGGRAGYTF. DNA of the CDR3: TGTGCCAGCAGCCAAGATTGGGGGGGCAGGGCTGGCTACACCTTC.

This sequence joins TRBV6-6 and TRBJ2-1, with TRBD2 matching 8 bases. V gave up 6 bases and J gave up 8 bases; unmatched junction bases: 12. The CDR3 is 15 residues long. Germline CDR1 and CDR2: MNHNY and SVGAGI (reference sequence). The CDR3 is CASSDGLAAGDEQFF. CDR3 nucleotide sequence: TGTGCCAGCAGCGACGGACTAGCCGCAGGGGATGAGCAGTTCTTC.